The 17 T cell receptor beta chains given below trace back to one sample, sequenced in a study of cytomegalovirus exposure and HLA in healthy donors. Primers for the PCR totalled 60 Vbeta and 13 Jbeta. The protocol was immunoSEQ multiplex PCR, while the TCRdb copy is restricted to in-frame clones and leaves out a portion. This sample has about 250,000 clones; just over 70% occur once, and the top ten carry under 3%. Material for sequencing was PBMCs. Source of these receptors: a female donor in good health and CMV-seronegative.

This sequence joins TRBV10-3 and TRBJ1-1, with D unresolved. Germline CDR1 and CDR2: ENHRY and SYGVKD. The CDR3 sequence is 14 residues long. V was trimmed by 0 bases and J by 2 bases, leaving 7 bases between them. The CDR3 reads CAISESRGNTEAFF. The CDR3 coding sequence is TGTGCCATCAGTGAGTCCCGGGGAAACACTGAAGCTTTCTTT.

This chain joins TRBV10-3 and TRBJ1-5; possibly TRBD1 for D (5 bases). Germline loops: CDR1 ENHRY, CDR2 SYGVKD. The CDR3 length is 14 residues. CDR3: CATRAARRTQPQHF. CDR3 DNA sequence: TGTGCTACCAGGGCAGCCCGACGGACTCAGCCCCAGCATTTT.

This clone showed up just a few times. The chain employs TRBV28 and TRBJ2-1; 8 bases fit TRBD1. The V gene's germline CDR1 is MDHEN and CDR2 SYDVKM. This CDR3 region has 14 residues. Trimming took 5 bases from V and 9 from J; bases not matched to a gene: 9. CDR3 nucleotide sequence: TGTGCCAGCAGTCTATTACAGGGGGAAGTTGAGCAGTTCTTC. Protein sequence: CASSLLQGEVEQFF. The variable domain in full, with the rest retrieved from reference TRBV28 and TRBJ2-1, is DVKVTQSSRYLVKRTGEKVFLECVQDMDHENMFWYRQDPGLGLRLIYFSYDVKMKEKGDIPEGYSVSREKKERFSLILESASTNQTSMYLCASSLLQGEVEQFFGPGTRLTVL.

In DNA, the CDR3 is TGTGCCAGCAGTTACTCCGACTACTACAATGAGCAGTTCTTC. This sequence encodes CASSYSDYYNEQFF. The rearrangement joins TRBV6-5 to TRBJ2-1; D might be TRBD2 (5 bases). Deletions cut 0 bases from V and 3 bases from J, with 6 bases between. Germline CDR1 reads MNHEY; CDR2 reads SVGAGI. The CDR3 spans 14 residues.

The chain employs TRBV5-6 and TRBJ1-2, with 9 bases that match TRBD1. V lost 3 bases to trimming and J lost 4 bases; unmatched junction nucleotides: 19. This CDR3 is built from 19 residues. CDR1 and CDR2 (germline): SGHDT, YYEEEE. For the CDR3, the DNA is TGTGCCAGCAGCTCTAAAGGGGACAGGGTGTCGAGGTGGGCCTATGGCTACACCTTC. Its translation: CASSSKGDRVSRWAYGYTF.

This chain links TRBV4-1 with TRBJ1-4, with D tentatively TRBD1 (5 bases). Trimming shortened V by 1 base and J by 3 bases, and 9 bases separated the two germline ends. Germline assignment: CDR1 MGHRA and CDR2 YSYEKL. There are 15 residues in the CDR3. The CDR3 DNA reads TGCGCCAGCAGCCAAGTAGGGGCGGCTAATGAAAAACTGTTTTTT. Its protein is CASSQVGAANEKLFF.

This clone was picked up one time. The V gene is TRBV28, the J gene TRBJ1-4; D ambiguous. CDR3 length equals 14 residues. Germline V gene data show CDR1 as MDHEN and CDR2 as SYDVKM. V was trimmed by 5 bases and J by 5 bases, leaving 12 bases between them. The CDR3 DNA is TGTGCCAGCAGTCCCGTAGTGCCCAATGAAAAACTGTTTTTT. This translates into CASSPVVPNEKLFF. The variable domain in full, completed from reference TRBV28 and TRBJ1-4, reads DVKVTQSSRYLVKRTGEKVFLECVQDMDHENMFWYRQDPGLGLRLIYFSYDVKMKEKGDIPEGYSVSREKKERFSLILESASTNQTSMYLCASSPVVPNEKLFFGSGTQLSVL.

The chain links TRBV10-3 to TRBJ1-6; D is unresolved. The CDR3 is 14 residues long. V gave up 2 bases and J gave up 10 bases, with 12 bases separating them. Germline assignment: CDR1 ENHRY and CDR2 SYGVKD. CDR3 residues: CAISEANSRSPLHF. CDR3 DNA sequence: TGTGCCATCAGTGAGGCGAACAGTAGATCACCCCTCCACTTT.

V gene TRBV10-3 combines with J gene TRBJ2-3; no clear D. V lost 4 bases and J 4 bases, leaving 12 bases between the germline ends. This CDR3 is built from 14 residues. The germline V gene encodes CDR1 ENHRY and CDR2 SYGVKD. The CDR3 region is CAISAQEKPDTQYF. CDR3 sequence (DNA): TGTGCCATCAGTGCCCAAGAGAAGCCAGATACGCAGTATTTT.

There are a few counts of this clone. V usage is TRBV4-1 and J usage is TRBJ2-3; 7 bases map to TRBD2. This CDR3 is 17 amino acids long. Per the germline V gene, CDR1 is MGHRA and CDR2 is YSYEKL. V was clipped by 0 bases and J by 3 bases; unmatched bases: 9. CDR3 DNA: TGCGCCAGCAGCCAAGATCTTACGGCTAGCGGTACAGATACGCAGTATTTT. This translates into CASSQDLTASGTDTQYF.

The V call is TRBV25-1, the J call TRBJ1-3; D remains ambiguous. CDR1 and CDR2 from the germline V gene are MGHDK and SYGVNS. The CDR3 is 14 amino acids. The V and J ends lost 7 bases and 1 base respectively, with 11 bases between them. DNA of the CDR3: TGTGCCAGCACCCCCCCGGGGTCTGGAAACACCATATATTTT. This translates into CASTPPGSGNTIYF.

V and J are TRBV6-5 and TRBJ1-2; weak D call: TRBD1 (5 bases). V was clipped by 6 bases and J by 4 bases, with 12 bases between them. The CDR3 has 13 amino acids. Per germline, CDR1 MNHEY and CDR2 SVGAGI. CDR3: CASSPDSRYGYTF. The CDR3 DNA follows: TGTGCCAGCAGCCCAGACAGTCGCTATGGCTACACCTTC.

This clone showed up just a few times. The rearrangement links TRBV30 to TRBJ2-7, with 11 bases matching TRBD2. This CDR3 comprises 14 residues. Germline CDR1 and CDR2: GTSNPN and SVGIG (reference sequence). Trimming at V came to 0 bases and at J to 6 bases, leaving 4 bases not matched to a gene. CDR3 in amino acids: CAWSVLAGAGEQYF. The CDR3 DNA reads as TGTGCCTGGAGTGTACTAGCGGGAGCCGGCGAGCAGTACTTC.

The rearrangement uses TRBV6-1 and TRBJ1-5; TRBD1 aligns across 11 bases. The CDR3 totals 16 residues. The V and J ends lost 4 bases and 5 bases, in that order; junction bases with no gene match: 7. Germline V gene sequence: CDR1 MNHNS, CDR2 SASEGT. CDR3 nucleotide sequence: TGTGCCAGCAGTGGGACAGGGGGCGGCCCGGATCAGCCCCAGCATTTT. Translation: CASSGTGGGPDQPQHF.

The rearrangement links TRBV7-2 to TRBJ2-5; 7 nucleotides line up with TRBD2. This CDR3 spans 12 amino acids. The junction had 9 bases not matched to a gene; V was cut back by 5 bases and J by 12 bases. In germline, CDR1 is SGHTA, CDR2 FQGNSA. The CDR3 region is CASSQTSGTKYF. The DNA for the CDR3 is TGTGCCAGCAGCCAAACAAGCGGGACTAAGTACTTC.

This rearrangement joins TRBV19 to TRBJ2-1; 12 nucleotides align to TRBD2. The trim removed 4 bases at V and 7 bases at J, leaving 11 bases unmatched. CDR1 and CDR2 (germline): LNHDA, SQIVND (reference sequence). The CDR3 contains 17 residues. The CDR3 sequence: CASSKSSGRASGNEQFF. CDR3 nucleotides: TGTGCCAGTAGTAAGTCTAGCGGGAGGGCCTCAGGGAATGAGCAGTTCTTC.

This chain links TRBV7-9 with TRBJ1-1, with 7 nucleotides matching TRBD1. The V gene's germline CDR1 is SEHNR and CDR2 FQNEAQ (reference sequence). The CDR3 loop spans 12 amino acids. With V trimmed by 6 bases and J by 8 bases, 6 bases remained unmatched. The CDR3 spells CASSLQGIEAFF. The CDR3 bases are TGTGCCAGCAGTCTACAGGGGATAGAAGCTTTCTTT.